One sample yielded the 14 T cell receptor beta chains listed below, sequenced in a study of blood T cell repertoires in COVID-19. TCRdb's copy holds only in-frame clones and misses some; the assay was immunoSEQ multiplex PCR. The data hold about 80,000 clones, with about four fifths observed a single time. The sequenced sample was peripheral blood. These receptor sequences come from a woman in her 70s with acute or convalescent COVID-19.

This chain connects TRBV7-9 to TRBJ2-1; weak D call: TRBD2 (6 bases). Trimming cost V 5 bases and J 5 bases, with 13 bases left between them. The germline gives CDR1 SEHNR, CDR2 FQNEAQ (reference sequence). This CDR3 is built from 14 residues. The CDR3 DNA sequence: TGTGCCAGCAGCGCCTCGGGAGCAAACAATGAGCAGTTCTTC. Encoded protein: CASSASGANNEQFF.

This clone was observed a single time. Compared with germline, one end of the junction differs, possibly owing to a read error. The chain links TRBV2 to TRBJ1-2; D call uncertain. There are 12 residues in the CDR3. The germline gives CDR1 SNHLY, CDR2 FYNNEI. The CDR3 sequence is CASSVVHYGYTF. The CDR3 DNA follows: TGTGCCAGCAGTGTTGTGCACTACGGCTACACCTTC.

This chain joins TRBV27 and TRBJ2-7; D gene ambiguous. The CDR3 is made up of 15 amino acids. The germline V gene encodes CDR1 MNHEY and CDR2 SMNVEV (reference sequence). The V end lost 5 bases, the J end lost 5 bases, and 19 bases lay between the germline ends. CDR3 nucleotides: TGTGCCAGCAGTCCGACATCGTATTCGGTCGACGAGCAGTACTTC. Its translation: CASSPTSYSVDEQYF.

The chain has TRBV6-4 and TRBJ1-5; tentatively, D is TRBD1 (6 bases). Germline V CDR1 and CDR2: MRHNA, SNTAGT. Trimming took 0 bases from V and 3 from J, leaving 12 bases between them. The CDR3 consists of 16 residues. The CDR3 DNA reads TGTGCCAGCAGTGACTCGAGCGTGGGGGCCAATCAGCCCCAGCATTTT. Protein: CASSDSSVGANQPQHF.

This sequence joins TRBV7-9 and TRBJ1-4; D is unresolved. This CDR3 contains 13 residues. Germline CDR1 is SEHNR and CDR2 is FQNEAQ (reference sequence). Trimming cost V 5 bases and J 6 bases, with 10 bases left between them. The CDR3 nucleotides read TGTGCCAGCAGCATAACGCGGGATGAAAAACTGTTTTTT. Translated: CASSITRDEKLFF. Full variable domain (remainder filled in from reference TRBV7-9 and TRBJ1-4): DTGVSQNPRHKITKRGQNVTFRCDPISEHNRLYWYRQTLGQGPEFLTYFQNEAQLEKSRLLSDRFSAERPKGSFSTLEIQRTEQGDSAMYLCASSITRDEKLFFGSGTQLSVL.

The chain uses TRBV7-2 and TRBJ1-3; D is unresolved. Germline CDR1 SGHTA, CDR2 FQGNSA. V was cut by 2 bases and J by 2 bases, with 13 bases left in between. The CDR3 spans 16 residues. This CDR3 reads CASSLKTEPPGNTIYF. Written as DNA, the CDR3 is TGTGCCAGCAGCTTAAAAACAGAACCACCTGGAAACACCATATATTTT.

V is TRBV27 and J is TRBJ1-1, with no clear D. Germline-derived CDR1 and CDR2 are MNHEY and SMNVEV (reference sequence). The CDR3 consists of 13 residues. V lost 3 bases and J 1 base, leaving 6 bases between the germline ends. The CDR3 DNA sequence: TGTGCCAGCAGTTTTCGGGAGAACACTGAAGCTTTCTTT. Residues: CASSFRENTEAFF.

The chain is built from TRBV5-4 and TRBJ2-1; the match to TRBD2 covers 8 bases. Germline CDR1 reads SGHNT; CDR2 reads YYREEE (reference sequence). The junction had 4 bases not matched to a gene; V was cut back by 4 bases and J by 7 bases. This CDR3 comprises 13 residues. The CDR3 reads CASSVPGGNEQFF. In DNA form, the CDR3 reads TGTGCCAGCAGCGTACCGGGAGGGAATGAGCAGTTCTTC.

This chain uses TRBV19 with TRBJ2-7; TRBD1 agrees at 8 bases. Losses at the gene ends were 5 bases for V and 7 bases for J; bases not matched to a gene: 10. Germline loops: CDR1 LNHDA, CDR2 SQIVND (reference sequence). CDR3 size: 14 residues. CDR3 in amino acids: CASSGGQEILEQYF. Written as DNA, the CDR3 is TGTGCCAGTAGTGGGGGACAGGAGATTTTGGAGCAGTACTTC.

The chain uses TRBV6-1 and TRBJ2-1, with TRBD2 as a possible D gene (6 bases). Germline CDR1 MNHNS, CDR2 SASEGT. V lost 3 bases and J 2 bases, leaving 11 bases between the germline ends. This CDR3 has 15 amino acids. CDR3 protein: CASSDSAGPYNEQFF. The CDR3 bases are TGTGCCAGCAGTGATTCGGCGGGACCCTACAATGAGCAGTTCTTC.

Only a few counts were recorded for this clone. This chain joins TRBV4-1 and TRBJ2-2; 8 positions agree with TRBD2. J gave up 6 bases and V 0 bases, and 21 bases lay outside the gene matches. CDR3 size: 21 residues. The germline V gene encodes CDR1 MGHRA and CDR2 YSYEKL. The CDR3 region has the DNA TGCGCCAGCAGCCAAGATCCCCCGGGAGGGCCATCTTTCCCCGGATCCGGGGAGCTGTTTTTT. Protein product: CASSQDPPGGPSFPGSGELFF.

This sequence joins TRBV7-3 and TRBJ1-1; D gene ambiguous. The CDR3 extends over 14 amino acids. V lost 3 bases, J lost 5 bases, and 13 bases lay in between. Germline-derived CDR1 and CDR2 are SGHTA and FQGTGA. The DNA for the CDR3 is TGTGCCAGCAGCTTCTCGGGGTCAGGAACTGAAGCTTTCTTT. It is translated as CASSFSGSGTEAFF.

The chain employs TRBV10-2 and TRBJ2-1; TRBD1 agrees at 9 bases. Trimming cost V 0 bases and J 4 bases; bases outside gene matches: 4. This CDR3 region has 16 residues. Germline CDR1 and CDR2: WSHSY and SAAADI. The CDR3 reads CASSESGTGRYNEQFF. CDR3 nucleotides: TGCGCCAGCAGTGAGTCCGGGACAGGGAGATACAATGAGCAGTTCTTC.

The chain is built from TRBV5-4 and TRBJ2-1, with 7 bases that match TRBD2. The CDR3 spans 15 residues. Germline CDR1 is SGHNT and CDR2 is YYREEE (reference sequence). The V and J ends lost 1 base and 2 bases, in that order; junction bases with no gene match: 3. The CDR3 loop reads CASSLRLAAYNEQFF. The CDR3 DNA is TGTGCCAGCAGCTTGAGGCTAGCGGCCTACAATGAGCAGTTCTTC.